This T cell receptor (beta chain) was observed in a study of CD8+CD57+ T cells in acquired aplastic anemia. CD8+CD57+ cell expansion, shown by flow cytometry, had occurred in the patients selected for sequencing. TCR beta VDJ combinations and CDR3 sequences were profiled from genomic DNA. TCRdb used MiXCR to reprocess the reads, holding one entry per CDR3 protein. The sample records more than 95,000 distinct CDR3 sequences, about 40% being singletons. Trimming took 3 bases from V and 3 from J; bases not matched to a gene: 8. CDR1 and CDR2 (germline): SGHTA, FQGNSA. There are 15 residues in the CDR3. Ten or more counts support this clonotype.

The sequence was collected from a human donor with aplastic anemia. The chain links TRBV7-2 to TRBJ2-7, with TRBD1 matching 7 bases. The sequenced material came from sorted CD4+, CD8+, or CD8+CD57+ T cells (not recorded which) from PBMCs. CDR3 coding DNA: TGTGCCAGCAGCTTCTTCCCCGGGACAGACTACGAGCAGTACTTC. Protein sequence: CASSFFPGTDYEQYF.